This T cell receptor beta chain was identified during a study of T cell responses to AZD1222 COVID-19 vaccine. Overall study results and limits: Among vaccine-associated CD4 TCRs, coverage spanned spike, with dominance at 160-218 and 743-854. Two doses of AZD1222 preceded a rise in Spike-specific TCR breadth and depth. Baseline seropositivity characterized only six AZD1222 recipients.

The CDR3 is 13 amino acids. V was clipped by 5 bases and J by 3 bases, with 11 bases between them. Per the germline V gene, CDR1 is SEHNR and CDR2 is FQNEAQ (reference sequence). Worth noting for this clone: Its antigen is undetermined.

Assay: immunoSEQ multiplex PCR; the TCRdb copy retains only in-frame clones and omits some. The sample lists under 130,000 clones, roughly 90% seen once, with around 2.5% in the top ten. Here the sequenced sample was peripheral blood, taken on day 0 of AZD1222 vaccination. The rearrangement uses TRBV7-9 and TRBJ2-7; D may be TRBD2 (5 bases). This sequence was found in an adult in good health. The CDR3 sequence: CASSDGLFYEQYF. The CDR3 bases are TGTGCCAGCAGCGACGGACTGTTCTACGAGCAGTACTTC. The full variable domain, rest sourced from reference TRBV7-9 and TRBJ2-7, is DTGVSQNPRHKITKRGQNVTFRCDPISEHNRLYWYRQTLGQGPEFLTYFQNEAQLEKSRLLSDRFSAERPKGSFSTLEIQRTEQGDSAMYLCASSDGLFYEQYFGPGTRLTVT.